These T cell receptor beta chains were read from a single sample in a study of blood T cell repertoires in COVID-19. This table comes from immunoSEQ multiplex PCR, and its TCRdb copy is limited to in-frame clones, with some not included. This table has about 210,000 clones, 84% appearing once. The sequenced sample consisted of peripheral blood. These receptors came from a woman in her forties or fifties with active or convalescent COVID-19. The conserved cysteine and the conserved F or W are not part of the CDR3 here.

TRBV24-1	ATSPGTGSQNKGQF
TRBV3-1/TRBV3-2	ASSHGGGYEQY
TRBV19	ASTLQGHQPQH
TRBV24-1	ATSDPYSGNTIY
TRBV23-1	ASSQSPVPADYGYT
TRBV6-6	ASSGGSYTGELF
TRBV10-3	AISGGTGNDGYT
TRBV18	ASSPQQKISNQPQH
TRBV27	ASSLYVARTGGFYEQY
TRBV5-6	ASSLPTGNTEAF
TRBV21-1	ASTRDSPYEQY
TRBV5-1	ASSLTGNEKLF
TRBV10-3	AISPPGEETQY
TRBV28	ASTQSYNEQF
TRBV18	ASSPQREGNTEAF
TRBV19	ASSFGVHEQF
TRBV5-5	ASSFTGSCQPQH
TRBV28	ASSLATGGRDYGYT
TRBV2	ASSGTGDGGYT
TRBV29-1	SATPPVAF
TRBV2	ASSAVTSNTGELF
TRBV19	ASSRGGLAEQF
TRBV19	ASSIGTGTNYQPQH
TRBV24-1	ATSDPPREYGYT
TRBV3-1/TRBV3-2	ASSQQGSPGNTIY
TRBV5-1	ASNENLASPLH
TRBV27	AARGGAGNQPQH
TRBV6-5	ASRTPGGGGELF
TRBV3-1/TRBV3-2	ASSQGGQNTIY
TRBV6-4	ASSGVTTYTAPYSNQPQH
TRBV18	ASSRPTGTDTQY